This T cell receptor beta chain was profiled in a study of T-cell memory formation after mild COVID-19. Only a few counts were recorded for this clonotype. This CDR3 spans 16 amino acids. V lost 7 bases to trimming and J lost 0 bases; unmatched junction nucleotides: 12. Germline CDR1 reads SGHRS; CDR2 reads YFSETQ. TCR alpha and TCR beta cDNA libraries with sample barcodes and UMIs came from 5'RACE using constant-segment primers. Each CDR3 protein is one row after TCRdb ran MiXCR on the 5' RACE reads. The sample contains some 120,000 distinct CDR3 sequences, over 15% of which appear only once. Sequencing used PBMCs or a T cell subset sorted from them (not recorded which). The receptor's source is a man aged 18 to 30 who had mild COVID-19 (a few samples of this study predate the infection). Cell type and time point are not known. The V and J genes are TRBV5-1 and TRBJ1-1, with 7 bases lining up with TRBD1. CDR3 sequence (DNA): TGCGCCAGCGCGGTAGACAGGGCCCCGATGAACACTGAAGCTTTCTTT. As protein: CASAVDRAPMNTEAFF.